This section outlines one T cell receptor beta chain sequence together with its context. This clonotype was observed many times. Which antigen it targets is not known. No much larger clone exists at a distance of one base, and base qualities are not known. The record originates from a study of regulatory T cells in long-lasting Graves disease (dated by TCRdb to about 2021). About the study as a whole: Antithyroid drugs had been taken for less than 3 months by newly diagnosed Graves' disease patients. This study used TCR sequencing and RNA sequencing of peripheral blood to compare persistent Graves' disease patients against newly diagnosed Graves' disease patients. The study was conducted in China and was registered as a clinical trial. A total of 33 samples underwent TCR sequencing, from 13 patients with persistent Graves' disease and roughly 20 patients with newly diagnosed Graves' disease.

Libraries were prepared through multiplex PCR. The run used an Illumina HiSeq 4000. CDR3 regions were amplified by Arm-PCR with iRepertoire HTBI primers to construct TCR beta libraries. Before sequencing, the PCR products underwent gel purification. The original methods were these. Gene usage analysis of CDR3 amino acid clonotypes used the 60 to 75 TRBV and 12 to 15 TRBJ segments found across samples. Filtered high-quality paired reads were merged into contigs using COPE and FqMerger. BLAST was used to align contigs to the IMGT TRBV, TRBD and TRBJ reference genes, and CDR3 was defined following IMGT. Clonotypes above 0.1% frequency were classified as highly expanded clones. Repertoire diversity was measured by Shannon entropy, and V-J evenness by the Gini coefficient. A clonotype found in more than one individual was treated as public. TCRdb cleaned the public reads at Q25 with fastp, built clones with MiXCR and kept in-frame beta chains. Merged by CDR3 protein, the rows form single entries marked with the most common genes and DNA. The V and J calls were not made by the authors but by TCRdb's processing. In this sample the table shows under 450,000 distinct CDR3 sequences, around 16% of which occur a single time. Around 20% of the sample is taken by the ten largest.

From its cysteine to its phenylalanine, the CDR3 spans 16 amino acids. CDR3 DNA is the only sequence kept; it has 48 bases, read in frame from the first base. CDR1 and CDR2 are read off the germline V gene (reference sequence) as SEHNR and FQNEAQ. Trimming accounts for 5 bases at V and 0 bases at J, while the number of junction bases matched to no gene is 4. Read against the paper, the sample's time point label means: newly diagnosed GD, antithyroid drugs for less than 3 months. For both TCR sequencing and RNA sequencing, RNA was extracted from PBMCs in TRIzol. The diagnosis of Graves' disease was made according to American Thyroid Association guidelines. The patients came from an endocrinology department in Xi'an, China. Each patient gave about 9.1 milliliters of peripheral blood, collected in an EDTA anticoagulant tube. PBMCs were isolated by Ficoll Paque Plus density gradient separation without further T cell sorting. An Agilent 2100 Bioanalyzer and agarose gel were used to check RNA quality, while a NanoDrop 2000 measured RNA concentration.

Beyond this particular receptor, the publication reports: Sequencing and analysis were limited to the TCR beta chain. The small sample size was acknowledged by the authors as a limitation that may reduce accuracy. Persistent disease showed preferential use of TRBV28, TRBJ1-2 and TRBJ2-5, whereas newly diagnosed disease favored TRBV20-1 and TRBJ2-1. Compared with newly diagnosed patients, patients with persistent Graves' disease had lower TCR Shannon entropy and fewer highly expanded clones, which suggests clonal expansion. Because the primary lesion, thyroid tissue, could not be accessed, the study looked at peripheral blood alone. A larger number of public clonotypes was shared among persistent patients (more than 2,500) than among newly diagnosed patients (about 990).

The sample also formed part of further work on T cells in Graves' hyperthyroidism and ophthalmopathy. The second study's paper adds: Stable Graves' hyperthyroidism was defined as the absence of progression to ophthalmopathy over 18 months of follow-up. The hyperthyroidism patients were between 18 and 65 years old and newly diagnosed, with a disease duration of less than 2 months. Any patient with an uncontrolled infection, another autoimmune disease, pregnancy or lactation was excluded. Clinical symptoms, serum thyroxine and TRAb, thyroid ultrasound, and orbital computed tomography formed the basis for the diagnoses. For the first round of RT-PCR on the TCR CDR3, the HTBI primer set was used together with the Qiagen OneStep RT-PCR kit. Most expanded thyroid clonotypes (frequency above 0.001) were also detected in blood, suggesting blood repertoires may reflect thyroid immune responses. Ophthalmopathy was separated from stable hyperthyroidism by a 13 V-J signature model, with around 88% sensitivity and 81% to 82% specificity obtained in cross-validation and 80%/75% obtained in testing. During validation, the model predicted progression to ophthalmopathy a median of roughly 7.1 months ahead of onset, with almost 71% sensitivity and 72% to 80% specificity. To identify TCR V-J signatures that set the groups apart, the researchers used a discovery cohort of approximately 98 patients, made up of 40 to 45 with Graves' ophthalmopathy and 57 with stable Graves' hyperthyroidism. Whether ophthalmopathy could be predicted prospectively was tested in an independent validation cohort made up of some 20 hyperthyroidism patients plus 17 patients who later progressed to ophthalmopathy. The roughly 94 discovery patients were randomly divided into training and test sets at a 7:3 ratio. Thyroid tissue and blood T-cell repertoires from six Graves' hyperthyroidism patients were also compared in the study. After blood sampling, hyperthyroidism patients were treated with methimazole at a starting dose of 30 mg daily, and ophthalmopathy patients were treated with high-dose intravenous methylprednisolone. Libraries were constructed in a second round of multiplex PCR, after which size selection and purification were performed. Paired-end sequencing of the libraries was performed with 100 bp reads on an Illumina HiSeq2000. Raw data were processed with SOAPnuke, discarding reads with adapters, uncalled bases, mean Phred below 15, or no exact constant-primer or identifier match. COPE v1.2.5 was used to merge high-quality paired reads, and clonotypes were defined as unique nucleotide sequences. MiTCR v1.1 was used to align clonotypes to the IMGT TRBV, TRBD and TRBJ reference segments. Analysis was restricted to V-J combinations with a frequency above 0.0001, which covered 98% to 99.2% of repertoires. A TCS score was defined as the ratio of F50 (clonal expansion) to E x V (chaos), with BLOSUM62-based TCRdist applied between CDR3 peptides within each V-J. Welch's t-statistics and random forest reduced 514 V-J features to 10 to 15, which were used in a naive Bayes classifier (R e1071). No statistical method was used to fix the sample size in advance, and group allocation was not hidden from the investigators. The paper describes TCR Vbeta CDR3 sequencing of 120 to 150 peripheral blood samples, made up of 43 ophthalmopathy patients, roughly 75 hyperthyroidism patients and 17 progressor patients.

Sequencing was performed on peripheral blood mononuclear cells (PBMCs), taken at new diagnosis, from a patient treated with antithyroid drugs. This sequence was found in a woman under 30 with Graves disease. Donor details come from another sample of the same person, matched by shared clones. This receptor chain uses TRBV7-9 and TRBJ2-5; 12 bases in the junction line up with TRBD2. CDR3 loop: CASSTRTSGDQETQYF. The nucleotides read TGTGCCAGCAGCACGCGGACTAGCGGGGACCAAGAGACCCAGTACTTC. Joined to the reference TRBV7-9 and TRBJ2-5 proteins, this CDR3 gives the full variable domain: DTGVSQNPRHKITKRGQNVTFRCDPISEHNRLYWYRQTLGQGPEFLTYFQNEAQLEKSRLLSDRFSAERPKGSFSTLEIQRTEQGDSAMYLCASSTRTSGDQETQYFGPGTRLLVL.